A selection of T cell receptor beta chains follows, all from one sample in a study of CD4 T cells in relation to SARS-CoV-2 and coronaviruses. Here immunoSEQ multiplex PCR was the method, and the copy in TCRdb shows in-frame clones only, minus some. The sample consists of tens of thousands of clones, around 86% of them appearing once. The sequenced sample consisted of memory CD4+ T cells from PBMCs. The source of these receptors is a human donor in good health. The conserved cysteine and the conserved F or W are not part of the CDR3 here. Clone sizes are given selectively: once, few, many, or a class where the clone is expanded.

v_call clone_size cdr3_aa
TRBV23-1 NA ASSHPGLAVNYNEQF
TRBV7-3 medium-sized ASSPRSGGMNTGELF
TRBV29-1 NA RAGSSYNEQF
TRBV5-1 NA ASSGPGLALTDTQY
TRBV28 NA ASSLDTSGANVLT
TRBV5-1 NA ASSLGGGTDTQY
TRBV28 NA ASSSNMGGGQETQY
TRBV14 once ASSQVLVRASAHNEQF
TRBV13 NA ASSLEFGGVTDTQY
TRBV9 NA ASSADRGFPRETQY
TRBV27 NA ASSSSGTSGHSPLH
TRBV19 NA ASSIEEARLRETQY
TRBV10-3 NA AISIDRGDEQY
TRBV7-3 NA ASRENTGELF
TRBV2 NA ASSKQGFSTGELF
TRBV28 NA ASSLGTSGRGELF
TRBV5-4 NA ASSGGGLAGGTDTQY
TRBV27 NA ASSPGIGYGYT
TRBV24-1 once ATTRDSADTQY
TRBV2 NA ASEGQGAKNSPLH
TRBV3-1/TRBV3-2 NA ASSQSTQLTQY
TRBV5-1 NA ASSPGDPTDTQY
TRBV5-4 NA ASSLNYRAPLQETQY